What follows are 23 T cell receptor beta chains derived from one specimen sequenced in a study of radiotherapy plus CTLA-4 blockade in lung cancer. Using immunoSEQ multiplex PCR, the repertoire was profiled, and TCRdb retains in-frame clones only, with some absent. The sample includes 35,000 to 50,000 clones, about 67% of them seen just once. Sequencing was performed on peripheral blood, taken from a patient treated with radiotherapy plus ipilimumab. These receptors were collected from a human donor with non-small cell lung cancer who had a partial response to radiotherapy plus ipilimumab.

This clone has just one count. For the CDR3, the DNA is TGCGCCAGCAGCTACGACCCTACCCCGACGGAGGGCTACACCTTC. It codes for CASSYDPTPTEGYTF. V gene TRBV5-1 combines with J gene TRBJ1-2, with D unresolved. The V gene lost 3 bases and the J gene lost 8 bases, with 20 bases spanning the gap. The CDR3 totals 15 residues. From germline, CDR1 is SGHRS and CDR2 YFSETQ. Complete variable domain (other parts from reference TRBV5-1 and TRBJ1-2): KAGVTQTPRYLIKTRGQQVTLSCSPISGHRSVSWYQQTPGQGLQFLFEYFSETQRNKGNFPGRFSGRQFSNSRSEMNVSTLELGDSALYLCASSYDPTPTEGYTFGSGTRLTVV.

In this sample, this clone turned up a few times. CDR3 coding DNA: TGTGCCAGCGGTTCGCGGGGGTTTGATCAGCCCCAGCATTTT. This gives the protein CASGSRGFDQPQHF. The chain links TRBV2 to TRBJ1-5; perhaps TRBD1 as D (5 bases). This CDR3 has 14 amino acids. Germline CDR1 SNHLY, CDR2 FYNNEI. Trimming removed 8 bases from V and 5 bases from J, with 16 bases in between.

The chain's CDR3 is CASSQEWMEDRGNNEQFF. In DNA, the CDR3 is TGTGCCAGCAGCCAAGAATGGATGGAGGACAGGGGAAACAATGAGCAGTTCTTC. The chain carries TRBV14 and TRBJ2-1; TRBD1 agrees at 9 bases. Trimming at V came to 0 bases and at J to 5 bases, leaving 11 bases not matched to a gene. This CDR3 has 18 residues. CDR1 and CDR2 from the germline V gene are SGHDN and FVKESK.

V usage is TRBV5-4 and J usage is TRBJ2-7, with 11 bases matching TRBD2. CDR3 length: 14 amino acids. The germline gives CDR1 SGHNT, CDR2 YYREEE (reference sequence). V shed 4 bases, J shed 7 bases, and the junction held 7 bases outside the gene matches. CDR3 bases: TGTGCCAGCAGCAAGGGACTAGCGGCGAGGGAGCAGTACTTC. Translation: CASSKGLAAREQYF.

The V gene is TRBV19, the J gene TRBJ1-5, with 9 bases fitting TRBD1. The CDR3 has 13 residues. V shed 6 bases and J 6 bases; nucleotides not matched to a gene: 3. CDR1 is LNHDA, CDR2 SQIVND, per germline (reference sequence). The CDR3 spells CASSWDRVQPQHF. In DNA, the CDR3 is TGTGCCAGTAGCTGGGACAGGGTTCAGCCCCAGCATTTT.

The chain couples TRBV11-2 to TRBJ1-1; 7 nucleotides match TRBD1. V dropped 4 bases and J dropped 4; count of bases not matched to a gene: 3. CDR1 is SGHAT, CDR2 FQNNGV, per germline. The CDR3 is made up of 13 amino acids. This chain's CDR3 is CASSSYRGTEAFF. The CDR3 DNA is TGTGCCAGCAGCTCATACAGGGGCACTGAAGCTTTCTTT.

This sequence joins TRBV6-1 and TRBJ2-7, with a weak D call TRBD1 (5 bases). The CDR3 has 13 amino acids. CDR1 MNHNS and CDR2 SASEGT come from the germline V gene. Trimming cost V 7 bases and J 6 bases, with 16 bases left between them. The CDR3 loop is CASTPGEGAEQYF. DNA of the CDR3: TGTGCCAGCACCCCCGGAGAAGGGGCCGAGCAGTACTTC.

The chain has TRBV9 and TRBJ2-1; 8 nucleotides line up with TRBD1. The germline V gene has CDR1 SGDLS and CDR2 YYNGEE. The CDR3 loop spans 13 amino acids. CDR3 region: CAAGTGPYNEQFF. The CDR3 DNA reads as TGTGCAGCCGGGACAGGACCATACAATGAGCAGTTCTTC.

The CDR3 spells CASSSSGAASYEQYF. The CDR3 coding sequence is TGTGCCAGCAGCTCCAGCGGGGCCGCCTCCTACGAGCAGTACTTC. The rearrangement links TRBV4-2 to TRBJ2-5; 7 bases align to TRBD2. The J call is uncertain, as TRBJ2-7 better fits the DNA end. CDR3 length: 15 amino acids. Germline V gene lookup returns CDR1 LGHNA and CDR2 YNFKEQ.

The chain uses TRBV6-5 and TRBJ2-3, with unresolved D. Germline V lookup: CDR1 MNHEY, CDR2 SVGAGI. This CDR3 is 13 amino acids long. Deletions cut 0 bases from V and 7 bases from J, with 8 bases between. The chain's CDR3 is CASSYSPQYTQYF. CDR3 in DNA: TGTGCCAGCAGTTACTCTCCTCAGTATACGCAGTATTTT.

This clone was detected a few times. The J gene is TRBJ2-1, the V gene TRBV5-1; possible D gene TRBD2, 6 bases. CDR1 is SGHRS and CDR2 is YFSETQ in the germline V gene. The CDR3 has 15 residues. Between the trimmed V and J ends, which lost 1 base and 1 base, there was a span of 9 bases. CDR3 nucleotides: TGCGCCAGCAGCTTGTCGGGGGTATCCTACAATGAGCAGTTCTTC. Translated: CASSLSGVSYNEQFF.

The chain couples TRBV7-3 to TRBJ2-1; 11 nucleotides line up with TRBD2. The CDR3 length is 14 residues. V gave up 6 bases and J gave up 6 bases; unmatched junction bases: 4. Germline V gene lookup returns CDR1 SGHTA and CDR2 FQGTGA. The CDR3 spells CASRGTSGSNEQFF. The DNA of the CDR3 is TGTGCCAGCAGGGGGACTAGCGGTAGCAATGAGCAGTTCTTC. Combining the CDR3 with reference TRBV7-3 and TRBJ2-1 gives the whole variable domain GAGVSQTPSNKVTEKGKYVELRCDPISGHTALYWYRQSLGQGPEFLIYFQGTGAADDSGLPNDRFFAVRPEGSVSTLKIQRTERGDSAVYLCASRGTSGSNEQFFGPGTRLTVL.

Notes on this clone: A junction end diverges from the germline sequence, so it may reflect a read error. The J gene is TRBJ1-1, the V gene TRBV19, with 7 nucleotides matching TRBD1. CDR1 is LNHDA, CDR2 SQIVND, per germline (reference sequence). This CDR3 has 15 amino acids. CDR3 in amino acids: CASRIGGGGNTEAFF. DNA for the CDR3: TGTGCCAGTAGGATAGGGGGCGGCGGGAACACTGAAGCTTTCTTT.

V gene TRBV19 combines with J gene TRBJ1-1; a weak D match, TRBD1 (5 bases). Germline V CDR1 and CDR2: LNHDA, SQIVND (reference sequence). The CDR3 has 14 amino acids. Trimming took off 8 bases at V and 2 bases at J, with 15 bases between the two ends. The CDR3 DNA sequence: TGTGCCAGTCAATCTCGCGGGGGAAACACTGAAGCTTTCTTT. It translates to CASQSRGGNTEAFF. Based on the CDR3 plus reference TRBV19 and TRBJ1-1, the full variable domain is DGGITQSPKYLFRKEGQNVTLSCEQNLNHDAMYWYRQDPGQGLRLIYYSQIVNDFQKGDIAEGYSVSREKKESFPLTVTSAQKNPTAFYLCASQSRGGNTEAFFGQGTRLTVV.

The rearrangement joins TRBV7-2 to TRBJ2-3, with 9 bases lining up with TRBD2. J gave up 2 bases and V 5 bases, and 5 bases lay outside the gene matches. CDR3 length equals 15 residues. Germline values: CDR1 SGHTA, CDR2 FQGNSA. Here the CDR3 reads CASSRQRGATDTQYF. In nucleotides, the CDR3 is TGTGCCAGCAGCCGGCAGCGGGGGGCCACAGATACGCAGTATTTT.

The chain uses TRBV7-6 and TRBJ2-1; D ambiguous. Per the germline V gene, CDR1 is SGHVS and CDR2 is FNYEAQ. The germline V and J ends were trimmed by 5 bases and 9 bases, with 11 bases remaining between them. The CDR3 is 12 amino acids. The CDR3 loop is CASSRATGEQFF. The CDR3 DNA is TGTGCCAGCAGCAGAGCGACGGGTGAGCAGTTCTTC.

The genes are TRBV5-5 and TRBJ2-2; 12 bases agree with TRBD1. V lost 4 bases, J lost 7 bases, and 11 bases stayed unmatched. Looked up from germline, CDR1 is SGHKS and CDR2 is YYEKEE (reference sequence). This CDR3 has 17 amino acids. The CDR3 region has the DNA TGTGCCAGCAGCCCGGGGACAGGGGGCCGGGAGGTCGGGGAGCTGTTTTTT. This encodes CASSPGTGGREVGELFF.

This clone was counted only a few times. This sequence joins TRBV7-4 and TRBJ1-5, with D possibly TRBD1 on 6 matching bases. The CDR3 has 15 residues. Germline CDR1 is SGHVT and CDR2 is SQSDAQ. The ends were cut back, 5 bases at V and 4 bases at J, with 15 bases in the middle. CDR3 DNA sequence: TGTGCCAGCAGCCGCAGGGGAAAGGGGAATCAGCCCCAGCATTTT. It is translated as CASSRRGKGNQPQHF.

The chain is built from TRBV5-4 and TRBJ2-1, with 10 nucleotides matching TRBD2. Germline-derived CDR1 and CDR2 are SGHNT and YYREEE (reference sequence). The CDR3 contains 15 residues. Losses at the gene ends were 0 bases for V and 5 bases for J; bases not matched to a gene: 2. CDR3 residues: CASSLVLAGDNEQFF. Written as DNA, the CDR3 is TGTGCCAGCAGCTTGGTCCTAGCGGGAGACAATGAGCAGTTCTTC. The whole variable domain, remainder taken from reference TRBV5-4 and TRBJ2-1, is ETGVTQSPTHLIKTRGQQVTLRCSSQSGHNTVSWYQQALGQGPQFIFQYYREEENGRGNFPPRFSGLQFPNYSSELNVNALELDDSALYLCASSLVLAGDNEQFFGPGTRLTVL.

This clone counts as large (0.1 to 1%). This sequence joins TRBV2 and TRBJ2-1; possibly TRBD1 for D (5 bases). The V end was cut by 3 bases, the J end by 9 bases, with 9 bases between. Looked up from germline, CDR1 is SNHLY and CDR2 is FYNNEI. The CDR3 runs to 12 residues. The CDR3 DNA reads as TGTGCCAGCAGTGACTTCAGGGTTGAGCAGTTCTTC. Translated, it gives CASSDFRVEQFF.

The CDR3 is CAINPTSALSDTQYF. The CDR3 DNA is TGTGCCATCAACCCTACTAGCGCCCTATCAGATACGCAGTATTTT. The chain has TRBV10-3 and TRBJ2-3; 7 positions agree with TRBD2. In germline, CDR1 is ENHRY, CDR2 SYGVKD. CDR3 length: 15 residues. The V gene end was trimmed by 7 bases and the J gene end by 4 bases; junction bases not matched to a gene: 11.

V gene TRBV19 combines with J gene TRBJ1-1; D may be TRBD1 (5 bases). Germline CDR1 and CDR2: LNHDA and SQIVND (reference sequence). The length of the CDR3 is 14 residues. The V end lost 2 bases, the J end lost 0 bases, and 7 bases lay between the germline ends. The chain's CDR3 is CASSIRGMNTEAFF. CDR3 nucleotide sequence: TGTGCCAGTAGTATAAGGGGAATGAACACTGAAGCTTTCTTT. The full variable domain, its missing parts supplied by reference TRBV19 and TRBJ1-1, is DGGITQSPKYLFRKEGQNVTLSCEQNLNHDAMYWYRQDPGQGLRLIYYSQIVNDFQKGDIAEGYSVSREKKESFPLTVTSAQKNPTAFYLCASSIRGMNTEAFFGQGTRLTVV.

The chain links TRBV15 to TRBJ1-5; D unresolved. In germline, CDR1 is LNHNV, CDR2 YYDKDF (reference sequence). The length of the CDR3 is 16 residues. The V and J ends lost 5 bases and 0 bases respectively, with 14 bases between them. CDR3 residues: CATSEEAVYSNQPQHF. The CDR3 DNA is TGTGCCACCAGCGAAGAAGCGGTTTATAGCAATCAGCCCCAGCATTTT.